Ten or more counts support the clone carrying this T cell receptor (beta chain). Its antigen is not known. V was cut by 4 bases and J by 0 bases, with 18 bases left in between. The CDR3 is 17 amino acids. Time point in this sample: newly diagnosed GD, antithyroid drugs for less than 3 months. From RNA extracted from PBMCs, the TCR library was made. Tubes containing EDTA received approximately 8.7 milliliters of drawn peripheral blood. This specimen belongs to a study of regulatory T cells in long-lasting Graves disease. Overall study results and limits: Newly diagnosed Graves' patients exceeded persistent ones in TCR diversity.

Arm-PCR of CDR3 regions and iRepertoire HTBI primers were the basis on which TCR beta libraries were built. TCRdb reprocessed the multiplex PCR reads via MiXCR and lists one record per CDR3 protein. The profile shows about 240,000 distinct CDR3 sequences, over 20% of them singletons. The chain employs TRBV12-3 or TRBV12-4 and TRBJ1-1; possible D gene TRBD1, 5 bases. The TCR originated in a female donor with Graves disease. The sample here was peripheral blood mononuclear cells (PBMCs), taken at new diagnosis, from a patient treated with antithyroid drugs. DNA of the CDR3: TGTGCCAGCAGTTCAGCAGGGATGGGGCGGATGAACACTGAAGCTTTCTTT. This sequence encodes CASSSAGMGRMNTEAFF.